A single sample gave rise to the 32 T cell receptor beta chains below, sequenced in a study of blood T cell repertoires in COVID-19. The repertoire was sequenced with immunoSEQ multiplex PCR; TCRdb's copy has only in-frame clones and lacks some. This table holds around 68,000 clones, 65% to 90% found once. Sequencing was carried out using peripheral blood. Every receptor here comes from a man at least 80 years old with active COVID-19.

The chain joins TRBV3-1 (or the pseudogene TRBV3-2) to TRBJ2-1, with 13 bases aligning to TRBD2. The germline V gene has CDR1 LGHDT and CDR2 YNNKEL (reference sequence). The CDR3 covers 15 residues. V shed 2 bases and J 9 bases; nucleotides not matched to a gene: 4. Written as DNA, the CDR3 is TGTGCCAGCAGCCAAACTAGCGGGGGGGCATTTGAGCAGTTCTTC. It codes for CASSQTSGGAFEQFF.

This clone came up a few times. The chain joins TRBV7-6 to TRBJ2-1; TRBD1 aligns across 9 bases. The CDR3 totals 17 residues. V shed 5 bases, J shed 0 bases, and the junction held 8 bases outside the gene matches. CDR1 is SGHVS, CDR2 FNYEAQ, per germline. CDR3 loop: CASSPGATGGSYNEQFF. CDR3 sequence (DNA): TGTGCCAGCAGCCCCGGAGCGACAGGGGGCTCCTACAATGAGCAGTTCTTC.

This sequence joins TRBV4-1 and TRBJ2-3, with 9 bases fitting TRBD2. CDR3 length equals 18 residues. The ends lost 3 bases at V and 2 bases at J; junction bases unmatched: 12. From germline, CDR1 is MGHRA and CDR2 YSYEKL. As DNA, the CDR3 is TGCGCCAGCAGCCAGACTCCAAAGGGCGGGAGGGCCACAGATACGCAGTATTTT. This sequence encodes CASSQTPKGGRATDTQYF.

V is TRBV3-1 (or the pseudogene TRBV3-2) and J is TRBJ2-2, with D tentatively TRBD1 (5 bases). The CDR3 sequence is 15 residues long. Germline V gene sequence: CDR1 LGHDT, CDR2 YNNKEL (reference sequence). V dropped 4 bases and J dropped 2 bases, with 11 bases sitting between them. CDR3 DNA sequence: TGTGCCAGCAGCCCCTCTTGGACAAACACCGGGGAGCTGTTTTTT. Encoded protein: CASSPSWTNTGELFF.

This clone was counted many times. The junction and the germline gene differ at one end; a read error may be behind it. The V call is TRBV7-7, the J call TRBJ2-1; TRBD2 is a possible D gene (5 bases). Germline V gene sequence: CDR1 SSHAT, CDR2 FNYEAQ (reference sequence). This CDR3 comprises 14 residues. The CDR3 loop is CASSRGTGLDEQFF. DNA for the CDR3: TGTGCTAGCAGCCGGGGAACGGGATTGGATGAGCAGTTCTTC.

The CDR3 bases are TGCGCCAGCAGCCAAGATCAGGGTAACGACTATGGCTACACCTTC. This codes for CASSQDQGNDYGYTF. The gene calls are TRBV4-3 and TRBJ1-2; perhaps TRBD1 as D (5 bases). The CDR3 has 15 residues. Germline V gene lookup returns CDR1 LGHNA and CDR2 YSLEER. The V gene lost 0 bases and the J gene lost 3 bases, with 11 bases spanning the gap.

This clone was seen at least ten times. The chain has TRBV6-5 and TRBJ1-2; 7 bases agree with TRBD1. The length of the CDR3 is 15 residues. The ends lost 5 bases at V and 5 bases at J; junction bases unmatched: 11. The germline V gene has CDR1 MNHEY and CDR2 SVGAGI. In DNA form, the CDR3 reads TGTGCCAGCAGTCCGGACAGGAACGCGAGATATGGCTACACCTTC. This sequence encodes CASSPDRNARYGYTF.

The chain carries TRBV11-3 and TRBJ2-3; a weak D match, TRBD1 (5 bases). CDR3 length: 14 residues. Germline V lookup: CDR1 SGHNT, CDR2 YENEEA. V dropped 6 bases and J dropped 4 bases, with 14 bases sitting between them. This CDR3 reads CASSILWGADTQYF. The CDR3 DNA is TGTGCCAGCAGTATCCTCTGGGGCGCAGATACGCAGTATTTT. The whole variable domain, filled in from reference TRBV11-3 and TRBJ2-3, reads EAGVVQSPRYKIIEKKQPVAFWCNPISGHNTLYWYLQNLGQGPELLIRYENEEAVDDSQLPKDRFSAERLKGVDSTLKIQPAELGDSAVYLCASSILWGADTQYFGPGTRLTVL.

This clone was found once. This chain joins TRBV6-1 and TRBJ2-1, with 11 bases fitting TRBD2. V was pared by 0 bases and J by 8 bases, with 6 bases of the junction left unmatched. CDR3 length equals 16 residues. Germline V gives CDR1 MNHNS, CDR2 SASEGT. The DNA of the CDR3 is TGTGCCAGCAGTGAAGCGTTCGCTAGCGGGAGGTATGAGCAGTTCTTC. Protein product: CASSEAFASGRYEQFF.

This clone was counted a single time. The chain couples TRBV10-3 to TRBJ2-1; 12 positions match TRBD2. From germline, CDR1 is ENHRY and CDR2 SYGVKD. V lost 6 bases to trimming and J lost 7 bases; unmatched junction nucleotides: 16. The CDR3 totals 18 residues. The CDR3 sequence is CAISTVSYLAGGPNEQFF. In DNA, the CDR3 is TGTGCCATCAGCACCGTTTCCTATCTAGCGGGAGGGCCGAATGAGCAGTTCTTC.

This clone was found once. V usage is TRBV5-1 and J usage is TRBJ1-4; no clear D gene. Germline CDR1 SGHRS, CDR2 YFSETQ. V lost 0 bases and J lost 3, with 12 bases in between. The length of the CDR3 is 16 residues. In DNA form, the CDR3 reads TGCGCCAGCAGCTTGGATCGCGGGTTTGCTAATGAAAAACTGTTTTTT. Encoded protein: CASSLDRGFANEKLFF.

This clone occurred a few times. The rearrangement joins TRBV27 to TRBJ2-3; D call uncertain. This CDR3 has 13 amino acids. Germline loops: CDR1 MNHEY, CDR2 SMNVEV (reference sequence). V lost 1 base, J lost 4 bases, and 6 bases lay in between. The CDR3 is CASSLLAADTQYF. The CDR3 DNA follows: TGTGCCAGCAGTTTATTGGCGGCAGATACGCAGTATTTT.

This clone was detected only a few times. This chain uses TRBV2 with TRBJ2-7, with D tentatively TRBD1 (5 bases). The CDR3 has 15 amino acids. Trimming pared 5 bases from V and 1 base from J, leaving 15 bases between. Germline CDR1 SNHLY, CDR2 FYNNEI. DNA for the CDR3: TGTGCCAGCAGTCCAGGGCCTCAAATATCCTACGAGCAGTACTTC. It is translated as CASSPGPQISYEQYF.

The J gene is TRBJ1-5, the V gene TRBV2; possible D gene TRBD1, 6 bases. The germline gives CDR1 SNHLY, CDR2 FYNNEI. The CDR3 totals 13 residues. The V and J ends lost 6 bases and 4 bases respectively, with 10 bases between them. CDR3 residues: CASRGTLNQPQHF. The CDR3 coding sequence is TGTGCCAGCAGGGGGACATTAAATCAGCCCCAGCATTTT. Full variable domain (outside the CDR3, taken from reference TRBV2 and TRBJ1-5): EPEVTQTPSHQVTQMGQEVILRCVPISNHLYFYWYRQILGQKVEFLVSFYNNEISEKSEIFDDQFSVERPDGSNFTLKIRSTKLEDSAMYFCASRGTLNQPQHFGDGTRLSIL.

In DNA form, the CDR3 reads TGTGCCAGCAGCAACAAAAGGACAGGGTCCTACAATGAGCAGTTCTTC. Protein: CASSNKRTGSYNEQFF. This chain connects TRBV7-3 to TRBJ2-1; 8 bases fit TRBD1. CDR1 and CDR2 (germline): SGHTA, FQGTGA. The length of the CDR3 is 16 residues. V dropped 5 bases and J dropped 1; count of bases not matched to a gene: 7.

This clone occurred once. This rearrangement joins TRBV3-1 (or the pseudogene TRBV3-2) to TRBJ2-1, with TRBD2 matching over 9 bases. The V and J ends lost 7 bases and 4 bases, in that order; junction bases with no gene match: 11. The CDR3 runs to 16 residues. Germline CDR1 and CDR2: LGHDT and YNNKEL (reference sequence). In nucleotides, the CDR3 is TGTGCCAGCATCTTCCCTTCTAGCGGGATTTACAATGAGCAGTTCTTC. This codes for CASIFPSSGIYNEQFF.

In DNA form, the CDR3 reads TGTGCCAGTAGTATAAGGCAGGGGTTCAGGGCCGGGCAGCCCCAGCATTTT. Translating gives CASSIRQGFRAGQPQHF. This chain connects TRBV19 to TRBJ1-5; D possibly corresponds to TRBD1 (6 bases). From germline, CDR1 is LNHDA and CDR2 SQIVND (reference sequence). The CDR3 sequence is 17 residues long. Between the trimmed V and J ends, which lost 2 bases and 7 bases, there was a span of 21 bases.

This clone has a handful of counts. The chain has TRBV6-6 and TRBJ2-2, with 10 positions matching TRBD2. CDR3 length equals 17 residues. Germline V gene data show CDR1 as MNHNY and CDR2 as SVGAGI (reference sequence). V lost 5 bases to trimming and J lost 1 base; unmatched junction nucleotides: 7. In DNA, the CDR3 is TGTGCCAGCAGTCTGATAGCTAGCGGGGGGAACACCGGGGAGCTGTTTTTT. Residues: CASSLIASGGNTGELFF.

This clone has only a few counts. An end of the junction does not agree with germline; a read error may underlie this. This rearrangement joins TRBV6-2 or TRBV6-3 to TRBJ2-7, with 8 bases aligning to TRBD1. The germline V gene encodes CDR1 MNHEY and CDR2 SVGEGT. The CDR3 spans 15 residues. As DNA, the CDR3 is TGTGCCAGCATTTACGGACAGGGAAACTCCTACGAGCAGTACTTC. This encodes CASIYGQGNSYEQYF.

The CDR3 reads CAIRQNTGELFF. The CDR3 DNA sequence: TGTGCCATTCGACAAAACACCGGGGAGCTGTTTTTT. This chain uses TRBV2 with TRBJ2-2; no definite D call. CDR3 size: 12 residues. With 10 bases removed from V and 2 bases from J, the gap between germline ends came to 8 bases. The germline CDR1 and CDR2 sequences are SNHLY and FYNNEI.

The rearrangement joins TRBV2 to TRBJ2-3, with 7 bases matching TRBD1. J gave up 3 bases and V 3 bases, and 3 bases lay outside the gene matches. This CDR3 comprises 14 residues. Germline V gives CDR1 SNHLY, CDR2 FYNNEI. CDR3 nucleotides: TGTGCCAGCAGTGAGGACAGGTGGACAGATACGCAGTATTTT. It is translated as CASSEDRWTDTQYF. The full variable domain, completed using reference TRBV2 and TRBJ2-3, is EPEVTQTPSHQVTQMGQEVILRCVPISNHLYFYWYRQILGQKVEFLVSFYNNEISEKSEIFDDQFSVERPDGSNFTLKIRSTKLEDSAMYFCASSEDRWTDTQYFGPGTRLTVL.

CDR3 in amino acids: CASSQLGQGAVGYTF. In nucleotides, the CDR3 is TGTGCCAGCAGCCAGCTCGGACAGGGGGCTGTTGGCTACACCTTC. The chain joins TRBV3-1 (or the pseudogene TRBV3-2) to TRBJ1-2; 11 bases agree with TRBD1. The CDR3 sequence is 15 residues long. The V gene end was trimmed by 3 bases and the J gene end by 7 bases; junction bases not matched to a gene: 7. The germline V gene encodes CDR1 LGHDT and CDR2 YNNKEL (reference sequence).

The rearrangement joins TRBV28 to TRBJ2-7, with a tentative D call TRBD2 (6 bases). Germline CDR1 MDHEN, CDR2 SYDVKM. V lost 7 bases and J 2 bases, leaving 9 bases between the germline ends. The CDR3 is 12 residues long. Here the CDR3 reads CASTSATYEQYF. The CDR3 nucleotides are TGTGCCAGCACTAGCGCCACCTACGAGCAGTACTTC.

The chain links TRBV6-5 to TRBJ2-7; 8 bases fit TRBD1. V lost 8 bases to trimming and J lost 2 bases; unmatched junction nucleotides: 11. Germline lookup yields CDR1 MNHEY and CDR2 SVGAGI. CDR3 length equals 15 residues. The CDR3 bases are TGTGCCAGCCAAGAAGGACAGGGATTTGCCTACGAGCAGTACTTC. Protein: CASQEGQGFAYEQYF.

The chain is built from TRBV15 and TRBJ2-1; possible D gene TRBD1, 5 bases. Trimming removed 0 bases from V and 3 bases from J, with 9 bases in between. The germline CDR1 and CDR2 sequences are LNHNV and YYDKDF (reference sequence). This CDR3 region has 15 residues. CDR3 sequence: CATSRDGTGYNEQFF. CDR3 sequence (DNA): TGTGCCACCAGCAGAGATGGAACAGGCTACAATGAGCAGTTCTTC.

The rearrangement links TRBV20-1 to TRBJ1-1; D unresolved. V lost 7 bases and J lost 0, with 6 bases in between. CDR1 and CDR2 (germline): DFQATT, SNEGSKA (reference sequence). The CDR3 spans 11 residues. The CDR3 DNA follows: TGCAGTGTCGGGATGAACACTGAAGCTTTCTTT. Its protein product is CSVGMNTEAFF.

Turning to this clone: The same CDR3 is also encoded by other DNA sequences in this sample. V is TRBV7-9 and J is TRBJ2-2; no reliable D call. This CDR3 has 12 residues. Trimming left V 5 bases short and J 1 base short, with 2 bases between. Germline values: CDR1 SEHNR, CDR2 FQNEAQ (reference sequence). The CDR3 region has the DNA TGTGCCAGCAGCCTGAACACCGGGGAGCTGTTTTTT. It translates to CASSLNTGELFF.

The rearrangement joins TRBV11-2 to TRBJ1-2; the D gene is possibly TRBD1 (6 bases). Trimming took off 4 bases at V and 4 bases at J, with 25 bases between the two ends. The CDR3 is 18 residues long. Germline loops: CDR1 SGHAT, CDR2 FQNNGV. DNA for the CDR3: TGTGCCAGCAGCTCCCAGGTTACCGGGACATCTCTTGCCTATGGCTACACCTTC. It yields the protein CASSSQVTGTSLAYGYTF.

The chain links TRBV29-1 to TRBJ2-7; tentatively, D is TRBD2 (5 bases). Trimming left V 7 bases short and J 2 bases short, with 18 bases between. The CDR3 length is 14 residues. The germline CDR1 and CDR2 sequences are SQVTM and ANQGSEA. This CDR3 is CSAGRASNTYEQYF. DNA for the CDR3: TGCAGCGCCGGGCGGGCTAGCAATACCTACGAGCAGTACTTC.

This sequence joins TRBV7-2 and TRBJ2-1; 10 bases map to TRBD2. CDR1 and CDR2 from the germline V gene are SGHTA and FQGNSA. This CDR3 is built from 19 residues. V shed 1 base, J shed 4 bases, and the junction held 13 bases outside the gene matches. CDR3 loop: CASSLGASGRKGGYNEQFF. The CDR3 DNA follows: TGTGCCAGCAGCTTAGGGGCTAGCGGGAGAAAAGGGGGATACAATGAGCAGTTCTTC.

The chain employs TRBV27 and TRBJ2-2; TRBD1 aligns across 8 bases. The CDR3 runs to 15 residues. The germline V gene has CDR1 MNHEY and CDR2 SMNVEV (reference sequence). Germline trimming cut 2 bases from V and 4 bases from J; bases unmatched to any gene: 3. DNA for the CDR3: TGTGCCAGCAGTTTAATACAGGGGGGCACCGGGGAGCTGTTTTTT. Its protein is CASSLIQGGTGELFF.

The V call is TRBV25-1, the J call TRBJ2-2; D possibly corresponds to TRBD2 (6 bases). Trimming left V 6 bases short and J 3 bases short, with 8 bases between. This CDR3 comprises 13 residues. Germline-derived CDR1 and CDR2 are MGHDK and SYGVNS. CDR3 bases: TGTGCCAGCAGGACGGGAGACACCGGGGAGCTGTTTTTT. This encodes CASRTGDTGELFF.